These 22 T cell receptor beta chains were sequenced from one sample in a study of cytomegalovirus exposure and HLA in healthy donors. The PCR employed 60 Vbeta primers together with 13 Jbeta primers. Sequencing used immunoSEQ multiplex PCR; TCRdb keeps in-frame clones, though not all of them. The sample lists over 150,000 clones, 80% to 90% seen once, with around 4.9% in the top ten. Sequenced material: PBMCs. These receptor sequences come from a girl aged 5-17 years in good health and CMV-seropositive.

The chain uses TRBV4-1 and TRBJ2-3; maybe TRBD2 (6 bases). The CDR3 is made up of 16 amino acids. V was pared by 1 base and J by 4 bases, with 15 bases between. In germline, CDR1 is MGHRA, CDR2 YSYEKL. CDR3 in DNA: TGCGCCAGCAGCCAAGGGCGGGGTTCGGGCGCAGATACGCAGTATTTT. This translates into CASSQGRGSGADTQYF.

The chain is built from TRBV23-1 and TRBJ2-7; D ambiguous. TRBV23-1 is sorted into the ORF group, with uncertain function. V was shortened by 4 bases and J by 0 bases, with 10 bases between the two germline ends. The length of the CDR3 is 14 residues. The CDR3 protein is CASSRSYSSYEQYF. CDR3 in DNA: TGCGCCAGCAGTCGATCCTACAGCTCCTACGAGCAGTACTTC.

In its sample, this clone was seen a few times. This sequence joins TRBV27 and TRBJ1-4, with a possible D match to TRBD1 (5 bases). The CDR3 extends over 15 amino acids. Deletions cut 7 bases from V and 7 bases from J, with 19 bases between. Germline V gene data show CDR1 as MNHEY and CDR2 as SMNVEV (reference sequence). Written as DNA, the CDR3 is TGTGCCAGCACCCCGGCCGGGGGAAGGGGTGAAAAACTGTTTTTT. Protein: CASTPAGGRGEKLFF.

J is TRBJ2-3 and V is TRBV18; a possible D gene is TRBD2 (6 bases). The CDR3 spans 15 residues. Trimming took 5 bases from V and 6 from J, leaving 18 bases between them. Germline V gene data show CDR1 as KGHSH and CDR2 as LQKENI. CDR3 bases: TGTGCCAGCTCAGACCCCTATGTAGGGAGGGATACGCAGTATTTT. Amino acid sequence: CASSDPYVGRDTQYF.

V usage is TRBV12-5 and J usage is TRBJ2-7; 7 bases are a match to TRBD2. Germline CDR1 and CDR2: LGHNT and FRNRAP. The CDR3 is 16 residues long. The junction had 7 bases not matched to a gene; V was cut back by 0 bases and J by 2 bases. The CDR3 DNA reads TGTGCTAGTGGTTTGGTACGGGGGGACGGCACCTACGAGCAGTACTTC. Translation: CASGLVRGDGTYEQYF.

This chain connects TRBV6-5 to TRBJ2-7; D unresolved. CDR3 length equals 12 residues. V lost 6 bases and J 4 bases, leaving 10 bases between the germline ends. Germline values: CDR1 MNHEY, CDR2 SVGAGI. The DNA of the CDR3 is TGTGCCAGCAGACACACGGGTTACGAGCAGTACTTC. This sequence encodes CASRHTGYEQYF.

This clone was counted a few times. The CDR3 is CASSLGGHTEAFF. DNA of the CDR3: TGCGCCAGCAGCTTGGGGGGGCACACTGAAGCTTTCTTT. The chain has TRBV5-1 and TRBJ1-1; tentatively, D is TRBD1 (6 bases). The germline gives CDR1 SGHRS, CDR2 YFSETQ. This CDR3 spans 13 amino acids. Deletions cut 0 bases from V and 3 bases from J, with 6 bases between.

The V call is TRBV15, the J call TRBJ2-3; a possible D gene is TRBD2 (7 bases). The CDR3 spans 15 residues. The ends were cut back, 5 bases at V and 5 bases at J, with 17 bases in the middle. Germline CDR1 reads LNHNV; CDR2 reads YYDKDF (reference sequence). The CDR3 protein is CATSPPGGLRDTQYF. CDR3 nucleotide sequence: TGTGCCACCAGCCCGCCCGGGGGGCTGAGAGATACGCAGTATTTT.

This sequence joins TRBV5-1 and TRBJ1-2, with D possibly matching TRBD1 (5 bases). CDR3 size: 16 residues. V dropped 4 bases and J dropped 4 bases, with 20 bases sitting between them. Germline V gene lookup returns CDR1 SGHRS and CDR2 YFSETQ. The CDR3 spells CASSLLPSDTSYGYTF. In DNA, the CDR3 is TGCGCCAGCAGCCTCCTCCCTTCGGACACTTCCTATGGCTACACCTTC. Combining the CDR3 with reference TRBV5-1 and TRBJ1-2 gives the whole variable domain KAGVTQTPRYLIKTRGQQVTLSCSPISGHRSVSWYQQTPGQGLQFLFEYFSETQRNKGNFPGRFSGRQFSNSRSEMNVSTLELGDSALYLCASSLLPSDTSYGYTFGSGTRLTVV.

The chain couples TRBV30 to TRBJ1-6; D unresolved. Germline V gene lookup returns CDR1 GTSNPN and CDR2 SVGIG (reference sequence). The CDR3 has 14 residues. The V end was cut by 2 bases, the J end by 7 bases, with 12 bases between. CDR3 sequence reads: CAWSRPGKNSPLHF. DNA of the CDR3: TGTGCCTGGAGTCGCCCGGGAAAAAATTCACCCCTCCACTTT.

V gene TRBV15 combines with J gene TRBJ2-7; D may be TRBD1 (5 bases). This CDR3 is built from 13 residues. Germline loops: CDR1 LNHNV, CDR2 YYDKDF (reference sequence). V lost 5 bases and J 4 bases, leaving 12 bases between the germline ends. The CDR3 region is CATSPQAGYEQYF. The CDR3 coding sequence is TGTGCCACCAGCCCACAGGCAGGATACGAGCAGTACTTC. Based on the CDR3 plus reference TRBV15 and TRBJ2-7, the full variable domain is DAMVIQNPRYQVTQFGKPVTLSCSQTLNHNVMYWYQQKSSQAPKLLFHYYDKDFNNEADTPDNFQSRRPNTSFCFLDIRSPGLGDTAMYLCATSPQAGYEQYFGPGTRLTVT.

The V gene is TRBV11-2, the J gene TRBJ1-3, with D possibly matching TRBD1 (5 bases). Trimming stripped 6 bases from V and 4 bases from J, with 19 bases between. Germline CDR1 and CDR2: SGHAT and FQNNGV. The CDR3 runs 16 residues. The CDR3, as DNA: TGTGCCAGCAGATCTATTGCCGGGACTCGAGGAAACACCATATATTTT. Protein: CASRSIAGTRGNTIYF.

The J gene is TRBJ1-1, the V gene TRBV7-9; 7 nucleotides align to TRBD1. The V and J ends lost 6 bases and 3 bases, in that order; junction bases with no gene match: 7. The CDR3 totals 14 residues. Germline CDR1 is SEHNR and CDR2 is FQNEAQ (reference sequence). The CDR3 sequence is CASREGGADTEAFF. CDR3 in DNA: TGTGCCAGCAGAGAAGGGGGCGCGGACACTGAAGCTTTCTTT.

CDR3 amino acids: CASSAGTSGSTDTQYF. CDR3 coding DNA: TGCGCCAGCAGCGCGGGGACTAGCGGGAGCACAGATACGCAGTATTTT. The chain links TRBV5-1 to TRBJ2-3; TRBD2 aligns across 12 bases. The CDR3 sequence is 16 residues long. Germline assignment: CDR1 SGHRS and CDR2 YFSETQ. With 4 bases clipped from V and 0 bases from J, the junction kept 3 bases outside the gene matches.

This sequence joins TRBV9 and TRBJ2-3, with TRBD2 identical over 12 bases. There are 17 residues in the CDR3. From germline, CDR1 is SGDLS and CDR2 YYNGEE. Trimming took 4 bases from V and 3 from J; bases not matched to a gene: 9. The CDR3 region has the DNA TGTGCCAGCAGCTTCGGACTAGCGGGGTATGCGACAGATACGCAGTATTTT. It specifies CASSFGLAGYATDTQYF.

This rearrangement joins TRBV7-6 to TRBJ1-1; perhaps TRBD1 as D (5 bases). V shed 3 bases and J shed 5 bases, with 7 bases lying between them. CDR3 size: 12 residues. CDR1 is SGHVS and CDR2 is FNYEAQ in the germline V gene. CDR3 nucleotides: TGTGCCAGCAGCTTCCAGGGAACTGAAGCTTTCTTT. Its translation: CASSFQGTEAFF.

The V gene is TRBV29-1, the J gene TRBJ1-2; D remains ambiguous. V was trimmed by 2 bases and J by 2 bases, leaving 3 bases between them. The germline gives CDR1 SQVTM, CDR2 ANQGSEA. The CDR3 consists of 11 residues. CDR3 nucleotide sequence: TGCAGCGTTGAACTCAACTATGGCTACACCTTC. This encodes CSVELNYGYTF.

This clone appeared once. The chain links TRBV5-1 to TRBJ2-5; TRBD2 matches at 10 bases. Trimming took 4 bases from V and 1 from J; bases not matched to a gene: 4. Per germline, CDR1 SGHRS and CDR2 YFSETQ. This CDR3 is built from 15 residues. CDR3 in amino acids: CASSGERGGQETQYF. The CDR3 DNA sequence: TGCGCCAGCAGCGGGGAGCGGGGGGGCCAAGAGACCCAGTACTTC.

In DNA, the CDR3 is TGTGCCAACGCAGATGCTGACAGGGGAAGAGGCTACACCTTC. It encodes CANADADRGRGYTF. This chain connects TRBV2 to TRBJ1-2; 8 bases agree with TRBD1. This CDR3 region has 14 residues. In germline, CDR1 is SNHLY, CDR2 FYNNEI. With V trimmed by 10 bases and J by 8 bases, 15 bases remained unmatched.

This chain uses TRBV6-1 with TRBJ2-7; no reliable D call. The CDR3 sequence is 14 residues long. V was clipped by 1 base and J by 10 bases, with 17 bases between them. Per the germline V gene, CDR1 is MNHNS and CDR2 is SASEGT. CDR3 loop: CASSEVRETSRQYF. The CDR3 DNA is TGTGCCAGCAGTGAAGTCCGAGAAACCTCCCGCCAGTACTTC.

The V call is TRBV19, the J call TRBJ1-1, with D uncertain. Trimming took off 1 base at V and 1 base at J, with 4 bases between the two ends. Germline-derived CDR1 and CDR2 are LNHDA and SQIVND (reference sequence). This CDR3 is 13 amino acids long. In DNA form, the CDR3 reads TGTGCCAGTAGTATAGTGGCGAACACTGAAGCTTTCTTT. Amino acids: CASSIVANTEAFF.

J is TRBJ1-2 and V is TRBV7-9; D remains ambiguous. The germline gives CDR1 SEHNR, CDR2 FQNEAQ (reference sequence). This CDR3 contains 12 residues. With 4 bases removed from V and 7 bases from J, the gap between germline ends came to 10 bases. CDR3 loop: CASSSTRVGYTF. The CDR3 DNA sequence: TGTGCCAGCAGCTCAACCCGGGTTGGCTACACCTTC.